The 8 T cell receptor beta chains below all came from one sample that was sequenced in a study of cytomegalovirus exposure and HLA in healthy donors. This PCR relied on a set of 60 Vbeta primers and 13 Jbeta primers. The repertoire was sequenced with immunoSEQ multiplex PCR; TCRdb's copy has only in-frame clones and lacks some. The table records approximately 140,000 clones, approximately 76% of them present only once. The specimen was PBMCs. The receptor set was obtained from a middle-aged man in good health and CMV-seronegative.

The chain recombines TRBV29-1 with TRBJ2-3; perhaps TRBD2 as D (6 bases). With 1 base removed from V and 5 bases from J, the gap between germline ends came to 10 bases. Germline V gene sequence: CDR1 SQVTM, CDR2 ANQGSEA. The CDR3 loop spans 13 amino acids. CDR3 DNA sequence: TGCAGCGTTGAAGGGGGGGTGGTAGATACGCAGTATTTT. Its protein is CSVEGGVVDTQYF.

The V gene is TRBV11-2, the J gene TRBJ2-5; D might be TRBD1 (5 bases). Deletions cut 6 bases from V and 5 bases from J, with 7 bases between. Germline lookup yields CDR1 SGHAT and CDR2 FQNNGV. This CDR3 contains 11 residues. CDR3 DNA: TGTGCCAGCAGGTCAGGGGAGACCCAGTACTTC. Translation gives CASRSGETQYF.

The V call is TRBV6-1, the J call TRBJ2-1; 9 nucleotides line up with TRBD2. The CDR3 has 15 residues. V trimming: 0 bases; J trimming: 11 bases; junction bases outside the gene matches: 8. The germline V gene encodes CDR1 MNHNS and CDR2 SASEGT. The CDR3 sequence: CASSEAGLASLQQFF. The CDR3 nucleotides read TGTGCCAGCAGTGAAGCGGGACTAGCCTCATTACAGCAGTTCTTC.

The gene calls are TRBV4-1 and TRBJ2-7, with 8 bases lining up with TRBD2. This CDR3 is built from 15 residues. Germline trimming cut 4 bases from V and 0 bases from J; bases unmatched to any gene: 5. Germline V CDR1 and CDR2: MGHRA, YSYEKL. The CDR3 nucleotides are TGCGCCAGCAGCCCCACCGGGAGGGGCTCCTACGAGCAGTACTTC. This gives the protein CASSPTGRGSYEQYF.

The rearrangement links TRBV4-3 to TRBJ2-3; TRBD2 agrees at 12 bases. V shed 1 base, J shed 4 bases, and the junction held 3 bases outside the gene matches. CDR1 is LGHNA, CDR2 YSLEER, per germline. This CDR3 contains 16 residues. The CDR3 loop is CASSQVLAGGPDTQYF. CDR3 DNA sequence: TGCGCCAGCAGCCAAGTTCTAGCGGGGGGGCCAGATACGCAGTATTTT.

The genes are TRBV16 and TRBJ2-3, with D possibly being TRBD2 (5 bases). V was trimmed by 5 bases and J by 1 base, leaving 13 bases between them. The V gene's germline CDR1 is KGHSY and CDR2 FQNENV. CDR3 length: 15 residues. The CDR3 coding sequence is TGTGCCAGCAGCGAGTACGCGGAGGGCACAGATACGCAGTATTTT. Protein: CASSEYAEGTDTQYF.

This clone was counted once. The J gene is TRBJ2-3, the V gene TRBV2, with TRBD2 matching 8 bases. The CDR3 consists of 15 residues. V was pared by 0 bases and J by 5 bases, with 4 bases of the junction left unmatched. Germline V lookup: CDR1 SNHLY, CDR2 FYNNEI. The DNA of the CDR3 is TGTGCCAGCAGTGAAGCCAGCGGGAGAATAGATACGCAGTATTTT. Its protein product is CASSEASGRIDTQYF. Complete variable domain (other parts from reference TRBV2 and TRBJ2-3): EPEVTQTPSHQVTQMGQEVILRCVPISNHLYFYWYRQILGQKVEFLVSFYNNEISEKSEIFDDQFSVERPDGSNFTLKIRSTKLEDSAMYFCASSEASGRIDTQYFGPGTRLTVL.

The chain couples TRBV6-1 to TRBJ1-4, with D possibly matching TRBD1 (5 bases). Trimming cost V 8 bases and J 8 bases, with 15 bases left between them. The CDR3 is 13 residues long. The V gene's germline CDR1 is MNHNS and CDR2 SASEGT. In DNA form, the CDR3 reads TGTGCCAGCCGTTGGGGCCTCGAGGAAAAACTGTTTTTT. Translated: CASRWGLEEKLFF.